The T cell receptor beta chain described here comes from a study of T cells after yellow fever vaccination. TCRdb re-derived calls from the 5' RACE reads in MiXCR, one entry per CDR3 protein. The sample has about 630,000 distinct CDR3 sequences; 9% to 15% are singletons. Study-level findings and limits: Subsequent to the booster, the majority of primary-vaccination clones reappeared (around 96% CD4, about 90% CD8).

CDR1 is SGHTA, CDR2 FQGNSA, per germline. V was pared by 5 bases and J by 3 bases, with 14 bases between. This CDR3 is 15 amino acids long. Regarding this clonotype: What it binds is not known.

The TCR sequence derives from a man aged 25-45 years who received the YFV17D yellow fever vaccine. This chain connects TRBV7-2 to TRBJ1-5; D unresolved. The source material was PBMCs, sampled on the day of the yellow fever booster vaccination. The CDR3 bases are TGTGCCAGCAGCCCCTCTGGAGGGATCAATCAGCCCCAGCATTTT. As protein: CASSPSGGINQPQHF.